This TCR beta chain came from a study of blood T cell repertoires in COVID-19 (dated by TCRdb to about 2020). In terms of the full investigation: Samples from collaborators originated in the United States, Italy and Spain and spanned both the acute and convalescent phases of COVID-19. The prospective study material was composed of cDNA or gDNA derived from T cells, B-cell-depleted T cells, or PBMCs. Subjects who had been exposed to COVID-19, were actively infected with it, or had recovered from it provided the deeply sampled blood TCRbeta repertoires that made up the dataset. A freely available public database, intended as a resource for researchers studying the immune response to SARS-CoV-2, is where the repertoires were released. Samples were obtained from the ongoing ImmuneRACE study (first 160 participants) and from some 1,200 subjects provided by 6 global collaborators. Sample metadata almost always included a de-identified subject ID, COVID-19 status, age in years and sex. HLA class I and class II types, where available, came from metadata supplied by the sample provider rather than from assay-based typing.

TCRbeta CDR3 regions were amplified from genomic DNA using the immunoSEQ Assay, a bias-controlled multiplex PCR. Turning to the authors' computational methods: Nucleated cell counts per sample were estimated from amplification of reference gene primers within the assay. To quantify the absolute abundance of each unique TCRbeta CDR3 rearrangement, sequence reads were collapsed and filtered. For each sample, productive Simpson clonality was calculated as the square root of Simpson's diversity index over productive rearrangements. Imported from immuneACCESS, the table was reduced by TCRdb to in-frame sequences with V and J called. These copies leave out some clones; in studies compared against another copy, an unresolved V gene accounts for under half, and the cause of the remainder is not known. The V and J calls and the clone size are those of that table, but D and trimming were determined from the DNA. Counted in this sample were 80,000 to 100,000 clones; 70% to 90% of them appeared once. The top ten hold just under 20% of the sample.

General findings and caveats noted by the study authors: Clinical and demographic metadata were provided uncurated, with the amount varying by source and participant.

Including the terminal cysteine and phenylalanine, the CDR3 comprises 18 residues. The CDR3 DNA has 54 bases and is translated from base 1. Looking up the germline V gene (reference sequence) yields CDR1 MNHEY and CDR2 SMNVEV. V is cut back by 4 bases and J by 0 bases, with 7 bases in the junction unmatched. Collaborating institutions collected whole blood in K2EDTA tubes following their own protocols. For TCRbeta analysis, collaborators shipped samples as frozen whole blood, isolated PBMCs, or DNA extracted from either of those sample types. Note on this clone: It has no known antigen specificity. Qualities for individual bases were not recorded, and no much larger clone is one base off.

This receptor was taken from a human donor in a cohort sampled during active COVID-19. The chain couples TRBV27 to TRBJ1-4, and TRBD1 aligns with 11 junction nucleotides. The source material was peripheral blood. The DNA sequence follows: TGTGCCAGCAGTTGGGCCCCGGGACAGGGGGCAACTAATGAAAAACTGTTTTTT. Its product reads: CASSWAPGQGATNEKLFF.